A single sample is the source of the 22 T cell receptor beta chains below, sequenced in a study of blood T cell repertoires in COVID-19. This table comes from immunoSEQ multiplex PCR, and its TCRdb copy is limited to in-frame clones, with some not included. The table includes some 300,000 clones, around nine tenths detected once. Sequenced: peripheral blood. The receptors shown here come from a woman in her sixties or seventies with COVID-19, enrolled during active disease.

V and J are TRBV5-1 and TRBJ2-7; D might be TRBD1 (7 bases). Per the germline V gene, CDR1 is SGHRS and CDR2 is YFSETQ. The length of the CDR3 is 13 residues. V was clipped by 0 bases and J by 6 bases, with 10 bases between them. The CDR3 reads CASSLGQGGEQYF. The CDR3 DNA reads TGCGCCAGCAGCTTGGGACAGGGAGGCGAGCAGTACTTC.

V gene TRBV1 combines with J gene TRBJ1-2; TRBD1, the table's D call, was not compared with the DNA. TRBV1 corresponds to a pseudogene. The CDR3 length is 16 residues. CDR3 loop: CTSSQDITGPNYGYTF. The CDR3, as DNA: TGCACCAGCAGCCAAGATATTACAGGGCCTAACTATGGCTACACCTTC.

The rearrangement links TRBV6-1 to TRBJ1-5, with TRBD1 matching 7 bases. The V segment lost 2 bases and the J segment 6 bases; nucleotides outside the gene matches: 4. The CDR3 is made up of 14 amino acids. Per germline, CDR1 MNHNS and CDR2 SASEGT. The CDR3 sequence is CASSEQGVRQPQHF. Written as DNA, the CDR3 is TGTGCCAGCAGTGAACAGGGGGTGCGTCAGCCCCAGCATTTT.

This clone was seen a single time. The genes are TRBV2 and TRBJ2-3; D is uncertain. Germline lookup yields CDR1 SNHLY and CDR2 FYNNEI. V was trimmed by 2 bases and J by 2 bases, leaving 8 bases between them. The CDR3 totals 14 residues. CDR3 in DNA: TGTGCCAGCAGTGAATCTCCCCTCACAGATACGCAGTATTTT. Translation gives CASSESPLTDTQYF.

The rearrangement uses TRBV6-5 and TRBJ1-2; D is possibly TRBD1 (6 bases). In germline, CDR1 is MNHEY, CDR2 SVGAGI. The V and J ends lost 0 bases and 4 bases respectively, with 9 bases between them. The CDR3 extends over 14 amino acids. Here the CDR3 DNA reads TGTGCCAGCAGTTACTCAAGGGGGTTCTATGGCTACACCTTC. Its translation: CASSYSRGFYGYTF.

The chain couples TRBV4-1 to TRBJ1-1; tentatively, D is TRBD1 (5 bases). Germline CDR1 and CDR2: MGHRA and YSYEKL. The CDR3 sequence is 18 residues long. V was pared by 2 bases and J by 6 bases, with 25 bases between. Written as DNA, the CDR3 is TGCGCCAGCAGCCAACCTCGATTATTCGGGGGAGATGACGCTGAAGCTTTCTTT. This encodes CASSQPRLFGGDDAEAFF.

CDR3 DNA sequence: TGCGCCAGCACCAAAACCCGGGACAGGGAGAGGGAGACCCAGTACTTC. This sequence encodes CASTKTRDRERETQYF. The V gene is TRBV5-1, the J gene TRBJ2-5; 9 bases align to TRBD1. From germline, CDR1 is SGHRS and CDR2 YFSETQ. The CDR3 totals 16 residues. Trimming at V came to 6 bases and at J to 5 bases, leaving 14 bases not matched to a gene.

V gene TRBV28 combines with J gene TRBJ2-7, with D perhaps matching TRBD2 (7 bases). The CDR3 runs 14 residues. The ends were cut back, 6 bases at V and 4 bases at J, with 16 bases in the middle. CDR1 and CDR2 from the germline V gene are MDHEN and SYDVKM. The CDR3 DNA follows: TGTGCCAGCAGGGGCGCGGGGGCAGGATACGAGCAGTACTTC. Encoded protein: CASRGAGAGYEQYF.

J is TRBJ1-2 and V is TRBV10-3, with D tentatively TRBD1 (6 bases). Trimming removed 7 bases at V and 8 bases at J, with 17 bases between. The CDR3 consists of 13 residues. Germline loops: CDR1 ENHRY, CDR2 SYGVKD. CDR3 protein: CAIMTGGAQGYTF. In DNA form, the CDR3 reads TGTGCCATCATGACGGGGGGGGCGCAGGGCTACACCTTC.

CDR3 protein: CAWSMGASPLHF. The DNA of the CDR3 is TGTGCCTGGAGTATGGGGGCATCACCCCTCCACTTT. V is TRBV30 and J is TRBJ1-6, with D possibly matching TRBD1 (6 bases). Trimming removed 2 bases at V and 10 bases at J, with 9 bases between. Germline V gene lookup returns CDR1 GTSNPN and CDR2 SVGIG (reference sequence). The CDR3 totals 12 residues.

This chain uses TRBV5-4 with TRBJ1-4, with 9 bases identical to TRBD1. CDR1 and CDR2 (germline): SGHNT, YYREEE (reference sequence). This CDR3 has 16 residues. Germline trimming cut 2 bases from V and 11 bases from J; bases unmatched to any gene: 13. As DNA, the CDR3 is TGTGCCAGCAGCTTACCGACCGGGACAGGGAAGGACAAACTGTTTTTT. It codes for CASSLPTGTGKDKLFF.

The genes are TRBV2 and TRBJ1-2; possibly TRBD1 for D (6 bases). Per germline, CDR1 SNHLY and CDR2 FYNNEI. Trimming shortened V by 6 bases and J by 6 bases, and 17 bases separated the two germline ends. CDR3 size: 14 residues. CDR3 protein: CASSAQGLFDGYTF. CDR3 nucleotide sequence: TGTGCCAGCAGCGCACAGGGTCTTTTCGATGGCTACACCTTC.

The chain has TRBV18 and TRBJ2-5, with 7 bases matching TRBD1. The CDR3 totals 14 residues. From germline, CDR1 is KGHSH and CDR2 LQKENI. V was clipped by 3 bases and J by 5 bases; unmatched bases: 6. The CDR3 nucleotides read TGTGCCAGCTCACCCTCGGGACAGAAGGAGACCCAGTACTTC. Amino acids: CASSPSGQKETQYF.

The chain uses TRBV4-1 and TRBJ1-1; TRBD1 might be the D (5 bases). V lost 3 bases and J lost 6, with 8 bases in between. The CDR3 consists of 12 residues. Germline-derived CDR1 and CDR2 are MGHRA and YSYEKL. The CDR3: CASSQGPAEAFF. The CDR3 DNA reads as TGCGCCAGCAGCCAGGGGCCGGCTGAAGCTTTCTTT.

The chain is built from TRBV6-1 and TRBJ2-7; D is unresolved. The V gene's germline CDR1 is MNHNS and CDR2 SASEGT. V shed 2 bases and J shed 4 bases, with 9 bases lying between them. This CDR3 has 13 amino acids. CDR3 sequence: CASSELNRYEQYF. CDR3 DNA: TGTGCCAGCAGTGAACTTAACAGATACGAGCAGTACTTC.

CDR3 amino acids: CASSPTGGSYNEQFF. CDR3 DNA: TGTGCCAGTAGTCCGACAGGGGGCTCCTACAATGAGCAGTTCTTC. The V call is TRBV19, the J call TRBJ2-1; 9 nucleotides line up with TRBD1. The CDR3 has 15 amino acids. J was trimmed by 0 bases and V by 5 bases; bases with no gene match: 2. CDR1 and CDR2 from the germline V gene are LNHDA and SQIVND (reference sequence).

The CDR3 nucleotides are TGTGCCAGTAGAACCACACAGGGGTTTGGACAGCCCCAGCATTTT. Its protein product is CASRTTQGFGQPQHF. The chain employs TRBV19 and TRBJ1-5; TRBD1 aligns across 7 bases. The V segment lost 6 bases and the J segment 7 bases; nucleotides outside the gene matches: 12. The V gene's germline CDR1 is LNHDA and CDR2 SQIVND (reference sequence). The CDR3 totals 15 residues.

This chain connects TRBV5-1 to TRBJ1-6, with D unclear. Germline V gene lookup returns CDR1 SGHRS and CDR2 YFSETQ. The length of the CDR3 is 14 residues. V was shortened by 2 bases and J by 0 bases, with 3 bases between the two germline ends. In DNA form, the CDR3 reads TGCGCCAGCAGCTTCAACTCCTATAATTCACCCCTCCACTTT. Protein sequence: CASSFNSYNSPLHF. Full variable domain (remainder filled in from reference TRBV5-1 and TRBJ1-6): KAGVTQTPRYLIKTRGQQVTLSCSPISGHRSVSWYQQTPGQGLQFLFEYFSETQRNKGNFPGRFSGRQFSNSRSEMNVSTLELGDSALYLCASSFNSYNSPLHFGNGTRLTVT.

This clone showed up just once. This rearrangement joins TRBV7-6 to TRBJ2-7, with 12 bases identical to TRBD2. From germline, CDR1 is SGHVS and CDR2 FNYEAQ. The V gene end was trimmed by 5 bases and the J gene end by 5 bases; junction bases not matched to a gene: 7. The CDR3 loop spans 15 amino acids. In DNA, the CDR3 is TGTGCCAGCAGCAGCGGACTAGCGGGGTTGGACGAGCAGTACTTC. It encodes CASSSGLAGLDEQYF.

The V gene is TRBV24-1, the J gene TRBJ2-1; possible D gene TRBD1, 5 bases. The CDR3 is 12 amino acids. Trimming took off 5 bases at V and 10 bases at J, with 11 bases between the two ends. CDR1 KGHDR and CDR2 SFDVKD come from the germline V gene. CDR3 sequence reads: CATSGIRTEQFF. The CDR3 DNA reads as TGTGCCACCAGTGGCATCAGGACAGAGCAGTTCTTC.

The V and J genes are TRBV9 and TRBJ1-1, with no clear D. The V and J ends lost 4 bases and 1 base respectively, with 8 bases between them. Germline CDR1 reads SGDLS; CDR2 reads YYNGEE. CDR3 length: 13 amino acids. CDR3 bases: TGTGCCAGCAGCTCCCAATCGAACACTGAAGCTTTCTTT. It yields the protein CASSSQSNTEAFF.

The V and J genes are TRBV4-1 and TRBJ2-1, with a weak D call TRBD1 (6 bases). The CDR3 sequence is 16 residues long. The V gene lost 3 bases and the J gene lost 5 bases, with 17 bases spanning the gap. Germline assignment: CDR1 MGHRA and CDR2 YSYEKL. The CDR3 sequence is CASSHTQGSGNNEQFF. CDR3 DNA: TGCGCCAGCAGCCATACACAGGGTTCAGGGAACAATGAGCAGTTCTTC.